A selection of T cell receptor beta chains follows, all from one sample in a study of identical twins. TCRdb called the 5' RACE reads again in MiXCR, with one record for every CDR3 protein. The sample consists of 1.5 million to 2 million distinct CDR3 sequences, around 33% of them appearing once. The sequenced sample was cord blood. All receptors derive from a newborn girl in good health. Both conserved end residues are part of each CDR3. D genes are given only for firm matches. A clone size is listed for some rows: how often the clone was seen (once, few, many), or a class if it is expanded.

CDR3: CSARDDRADQPQHF
DNA: TGCAGTGCTAGGGACGACAGAGCGGATCAGCCCCAGCATTTT
D: .
length: 14
V: TRBV20-1
size: .
J: TRBJ1-5

CDR3: CATSSGRSSGANVLTF
DNA: TGTGCCACCAGCAGCGGACGAAGCTCTGGGGCCAACGTCCTGACTTTC
D: .
length: 16
V: TRBV15
size: .
J: TRBJ2-6

CDR3: CASSQTSGFSNEQYF
DNA: TGTGCCAGCAGTCAGACTAGCGGGTTTAGCAATGAGCAGTACTTC
D: TRBD2
length: 15
V: TRBV6-6
size: few
J: TRBJ2-7

CDR3: CASSLSYRATNEKLFF
DNA: TGTGCCAGCAGCTTAAGCTACAGAGCAACTAATGAAAAACTGTTTTTT
D: .
length: 16
V: TRBV7-2
size: many
J: TRBJ1-4

CDR3: CASRPMGAAYEQYF
DNA: TGTGCCAGCAGGCCTATGGGGGCGGCCTACGAGCAGTACTTC
D: .
length: 14
V: TRBV27
size: few
J: TRBJ2-7

CDR3: CASSRRQGFTEKLFF
DNA: TGTGCCAGCAGCCGAAGACAGGGCTTTACGGAAAAACTGTTTTTT
D: TRBD1
length: 15
V: TRBV28
size: .
J: TRBJ1-4

CDR3: CASSTSTGAVNTEAFF
DNA: TGTGCCAGCAGCACCTCTACAGGGGCGGTGAACACTGAAGCTTTCTTT
D: TRBD1
length: 16
V: TRBV7-9
size: few
J: TRBJ1-1

CDR3: CASSYVAGALYEQYF
DNA: TGTGCCAGCAGTTACGTAGCGGGGGCCCTCTACGAGCAGTACTTC
D: TRBD2
length: 15
V: TRBV6-2/TRBV6-3
size: few
J: TRBJ2-7

CDR3: CASSLGESSGNTIYF
DNA: TGTGCCAGCAGCTTAGGGGAGAGCTCTGGAAACACCATATATTTT
D: .
length: 15
V: TRBV7-6
size: .
J: TRBJ1-3

CDR3: CASSFGQGRPNTEAFF
DNA: .
D: .
length: 16
V: TRBV11-2
size: .
J: TRBJ1-1

CDR3: CASSPGQGKEQYF
DNA: TGCGCCAGCAGCCCGGGACAGGGGAAAGAGCAGTACTTC
D: TRBD1
length: 13
V: TRBV5-1
size: .
J: TRBJ2-7

CDR3: CASSSQGIGTEAFF
DNA: TGTGCCAGCAGTTCACAGGGGATCGGCACTGAAGCTTTCTTT
D: TRBD1
length: 14
V: TRBV2
size: once
J: TRBJ1-1

CDR3: CASTLDRPHYGYTF
DNA: TGTGCCAGCACCTTGGACAGGCCTCACTATGGCTACACCTTC
D: TRBD1
length: 14
V: TRBV2
size: few
J: TRBJ1-2

CDR3: CASSQDTSGGRGEQYF
DNA: TGTGCCAGCAGCCAAGATACTAGCGGGGGTAGGGGTGAGCAGTACTTC
D: TRBD2
length: 16
V: TRBV4-2
size: few
J: TRBJ2-5

CDR3: CASSLVGGSSYQQYF
DNA: TGTGCCAGCAGTTTAGTGGGGGGGAGCTCCTACCAGCAGTACTTC
D: TRBD2
length: 15
V: TRBV28
size: .
J: TRBJ2-7

CDR3: CASSLDGTTFYGYTF
DNA: TGTGCCAGCAGCTTAGATGGCACAACTTTCTATGGCTACACCTTC
D: .
length: 15
V: TRBV7-9
size: .
J: TRBJ1-2

CDR3: CASTWTSGTDTQYF
DNA: TGTGCCAGCACCTGGACTAGCGGCACAGATACGCAGTATTTT
D: TRBD2
length: 14
V: TRBV6-1
size: many
J: TRBJ2-3

CDR3: CASSLALGRKETQYF
DNA: TGTGCCAGCAGCTTAGCGCTCGGCAGAAAAGAGACCCAGTACTTC
D: .
length: 15
V: TRBV7-9
size: .
J: TRBJ2-5

CDR3: CASSSQGTELHF
DNA: TGTGCCAGCAGCTCACAGGGGACAGAACTCCACTTT
D: TRBD1
length: 12
V: TRBV7-9
size: few
J: TRBJ1-6

CDR3: CASSQALLAKNIQYF
DNA: TGCGCCAGCAGCCAGGCCTTGCTGGCCAAAAACATTCAGTACTTC
D: .
length: 15
V: TRBV4-1
size: few
J: TRBJ2-4

CDR3: CASSLSGIQDTQYF
DNA: TGTGCTAGCAGCTTAAGCGGAATTCAGGATACGCAGTATTTT
D: .
length: 14
V: TRBV7-7
size: .
J: TRBJ2-3

CDR3: CASSPRLAERYNEQFF
DNA: TGTGCCAGCAGTCCCCGACTAGCGGAGAGGTACAATGAGCAGTTCTTC
D: TRBD2
length: 16
V: TRBV27
size: .
J: TRBJ2-1

CDR3: CSASVRPTNQPQHF
DNA: TGCAGTGCTAGCGTCAGACCAACCAATCAGCCCCAGCATTTT
D: .
length: 14
V: TRBV20-1
size: .
J: TRBJ1-5

CDR3: CAISEQGGRVEGSSEKLFF
DNA: TGTGCCATCAGTGAGCAAGGAGGTCGGGTCGAGGGATCTAGTGAAAAACTGTTTTTT
D: .
length: 19
V: TRBV10-3
size: few
J: TRBJ1-4

CDR3: CASSPHRGPSNQPQHF
DNA: TGTGCCAGCAGTCCCCACAGGGGGCCGAGCAATCAGCCCCAGCATTTT
D: TRBD1
length: 16
V: TRBV6-1
size: .
J: TRBJ1-5

CDR3: CSASIHSDYGYTF
DNA: TGCAGTGCTAGCATTCACAGTGACTATGGCTACACCTTC
D: .
length: 13
V: TRBV20-1
size: few
J: TRBJ1-2

CDR3: CAIRRDREVDGYTF
DNA: TGTGCCATCAGGCGGGACAGGGAAGTGGATGGCTACACCTTC
D: TRBD1
length: 14
V: TRBV10-3
size: many
J: TRBJ1-2

CDR3: CASSLERGYLKPYEQYF
DNA: TGCGCCAGCAGCTTGGAACGAGGCTACTTAAAGCCCTACGAGCAGTACTTC
D: .
length: 17
V: TRBV5-1
size: .
J: TRBJ2-7

CDR3: CASSGLGGYSYNEQFF
DNA: TGTGCCAGCAGTGGCCTGGGGGGGTACTCCTACAATGAGCAGTTCTTC
D: TRBD2
length: 16
V: TRBV6-1
size: few
J: TRBJ2-1

CDR3: CSARDKDGAANYGYTF
DNA: TGCAGTGCTAGAGATAAGGACGGGGCTGCTAACTATGGCTACACCTTC
D: .
length: 16
V: TRBV20-1
size: few
J: TRBJ1-2

CDR3: CSVPGTGGRETQYF
DNA: TGCAGCGTCCCCGGGACAGGGGGCAGGGAGACCCAGTACTTC
D: TRBD1
length: 14
V: TRBV29-1
size: few
J: TRBJ2-5

CDR3: CASSASPAIQNGYTF
DNA: TGTGCCAGCAGCGCCAGCCCTGCGATCCAGAATGGCTACACCTTC
D: .
length: 15
V: TRBV7-2
size: .
J: TRBJ1-2

CDR3: CASSGGGSGRDEQYF
DNA: TGTGCCAGCAGTGGGGGTGGTAGCGGGAGGGACGAGCAGTACTTC
D: TRBD2
length: 15
V: TRBV12-3/TRBV12-4
size: few
J: TRBJ2-7

CDR3: CASSLKAGAGTEAFF
DNA: TGTGCCAGCAGCTTAAAGGCGGGAGCTGGAACTGAAGCTTTCTTT
D: .
length: 15
V: TRBV7-6
size: .
J: TRBJ1-1

CDR3: CASSGNRGQGYTF
DNA: TGTGCCAGCAGCGGTAACAGGGGGCAAGGCTACACCTTC
D: TRBD1
length: 13
V: TRBV7-9
size: .
J: TRBJ1-2

CDR3: CASSSPGLAIYNEQFF
DNA: TGTGCCAGCAGCTCACCGGGACTAGCGATCTACAATGAGCAGTTCTTC
D: TRBD2
length: 16
V: TRBV5-5
size: .
J: TRBJ2-1

CDR3: CSARMFSGSSYNEQYF
DNA: TGCAGTGCTAGAATGTTCAGCGGGAGCTCCTACAATGAGCAGTACTTC
D: TRBD2
length: 16
V: TRBV20-1
size: .
J: TRBJ2-7

CDR3: CASPGTGRDEQFF
DNA: TGTGCCAGCCCCGGGACAGGTAGGGATGAGCAGTTCTTC
D: TRBD1
length: 13
V: TRBV6-1
size: few
J: TRBJ2-1

CDR3: CASSERGGKGDEQFF
DNA: TGTGCCAGCAGTGAGCGGGGCGGCAAGGGGGATGAGCAGTTCTTC
D: .
length: 15
V: TRBV25-1
size: few
J: TRBJ2-1

CDR3: CASSLGTGWAYEQYF
DNA: TGTGCCAGCAGTTTAGGGACAGGGTGGGCCTACGAGCAGTACTTC
D: TRBD1
length: 15
V: TRBV28
size: .
J: TRBJ2-7